Sequencing of this TCR beta chain was carried out in a study of CD8 T cells in Susac syndrome. V lost 1 base and J 4 bases, leaving 6 bases between the germline ends. Germline V gives CDR1 SEHNR, CDR2 FQNEAQ (reference sequence). This CDR3 contains 13 residues. The RNA, about 0.5 to 1 ug, was put through reverse transcription using random hexamers. TCRdb used MiXCR to reprocess the immunoSEQ multiplex PCR reads, holding one entry per CDR3 protein. Among 150,000 or so distinct CDR3 sequences listed, around 95% were seen once. This sequence originates from a human donor with Susac syndrome. Specimen: CD4+ T cells from PBMCs. The chain joins TRBV7-9 to TRBJ2-3; D may be TRBD1 or TRBD2 (5 bases each). CDR3 in DNA: TGTGCCAGCAGCTTAGGAGGGGCAGATACGCAGTATTTT. Residues: CASSLGGADTQYF.